These 29 T cell receptor beta chains share one sample of origin, sequenced in a study of blood T cell repertoires in COVID-19. Assay: immunoSEQ multiplex PCR; the TCRdb copy retains only in-frame clones and omits some. The sample gives over 150,000 clones, 80% to 90% of which show up once; approximately 2.1% is in the top ten. Sequenced: peripheral blood. Source of these receptors: a man in his late teens or twenties who had recovered from COVID-19.

This chain links TRBV5-1 with TRBJ1-2, with a tentative D call TRBD1 (5 bases). CDR1 and CDR2 (germline): SGHRS, YFSETQ. The CDR3 consists of 12 residues. The V end was cut by 3 bases, the J end by 6 bases, with 9 bases between. CDR3 loop: CASSSTRDGYTF. The CDR3 region has the DNA TGCGCCAGCAGCTCGACCAGGGATGGCTACACCTTC.

The chain recombines TRBV7-6 with TRBJ1-2; a weak D match, TRBD1 (5 bases). CDR1 and CDR2 from the germline V gene are SGHVS and FNYEAQ. V was trimmed by 5 bases and J by 0 bases, leaving 16 bases between them. The CDR3 runs 16 residues. The CDR3 is CASSPFFWGANYGYTF. The CDR3 region has the DNA TGTGCCAGCAGCCCCTTTTTTTGGGGGGCTAACTATGGCTACACCTTC.

CDR3 loop: CASSARGGQPQHF. CDR3 nucleotides: TGTGCCAGCAGCGCCCGAGGGGGTCAGCCCCAGCATTTT. The rearrangement uses TRBV7-2 and TRBJ1-5, with D possibly being TRBD1 (6 bases). In germline, CDR1 is SGHTA, CDR2 FQGNSA. This CDR3 spans 13 amino acids. V lost 5 bases to trimming and J lost 6 bases, with 11 bases between them.

This clone was counted a single time. V usage is TRBV5-1 and J usage is TRBJ1-2; the match to TRBD1 covers 8 bases. The J segment lost 4 bases and the V segment lost 4 bases, leaving 9 bases of the junction unmatched. Germline CDR1 and CDR2: SGHRS and YFSETQ. CDR3 size: 15 residues. CDR3 coding DNA: TGCGCCAGCAGCGGGACAGGCGACAGGTCCTATGGCTACACCTTC. Translation: CASSGTGDRSYGYTF.

The chain couples TRBV30 to TRBJ2-3, with 8 bases fitting TRBD2. Germline V gene lookup returns CDR1 GTSNPN and CDR2 SVGIG (reference sequence). V shed 4 bases, J shed 2 bases, and the junction held 11 bases outside the gene matches. The length of the CDR3 is 16 residues. CDR3 nucleotides: TGTGCCTGGACCCAGGGGCTAGCGGGCTTCACAGATACGCAGTATTTT. Residues: CAWTQGLAGFTDTQYF.

The rearrangement uses TRBV7-2 and TRBJ2-5; 7 bases line up with TRBD2. Germline V gene sequence: CDR1 SGHTA, CDR2 FQGNSA. The CDR3 is 15 amino acids. Trimming at V came to 1 base and at J to 5 bases, leaving 7 bases not matched to a gene. The CDR3 coding sequence is TGTGCCAGCAGCTTAGGAGGGAGGGCCGAGGAGACCCAGTACTTC. Translation gives CASSLGGRAEETQYF.

This chain connects TRBV5-1 to TRBJ2-5, with no clear D. V lost 2 bases, J lost 5 bases, and 7 bases lay in between. CDR3 length equals 12 residues. Looked up from germline, CDR1 is SGHRS and CDR2 is YFSETQ. The CDR3 here is CASSLRRETQYF. The CDR3 coding sequence is TGCGCCAGCAGCTTAAGGCGGGAGACCCAGTACTTC.

The CDR3 loop is CASSLAEGQKLFF. CDR3 DNA: TGTGCCAGCAGCTTAGCGGAGGGGCAAAAACTGTTTTTT. This chain links TRBV7-2 with TRBJ1-4; TRBD1 is a possible D gene (5 bases). V was clipped by 0 bases and J by 9 bases, with 8 bases between them. Germline CDR1 and CDR2: SGHTA and FQGNSA. This CDR3 is built from 13 residues.

The chain recombines TRBV3-1 (or the pseudogene TRBV3-2) with TRBJ1-3; D is possibly TRBD1 (6 bases). This CDR3 is 18 amino acids long. V lost 1 base and J lost 0, with 16 bases in between. Germline V gene sequence: CDR1 LGHDT, CDR2 YNNKEL (reference sequence). This CDR3 is CASSQGLSRGGSGNTIYF. The CDR3, as DNA: TGTGCCAGCAGCCAAGGATTATCCCGAGGGGGCTCTGGAAACACCATATATTTT.

V gene TRBV5-6 combines with J gene TRBJ2-1; tentatively, D is TRBD2 (5 bases). Trimming left V 1 base short and J 9 bases short, with 8 bases between. The CDR3 runs to 12 residues. In germline, CDR1 is SGHDT, CDR2 YYEEEE. The CDR3 loop reads CASSLIASEQFF. CDR3 bases: TGTGCCAGCAGCTTGATAGCGAGTGAGCAGTTCTTC. Variable domain in full (rest from reference TRBV5-6 and TRBJ2-1): DAGVTQSPTHLIKTRGQQVTLRCSPKSGHDTVSWYQQALGQGPQFIFQYYEEEERQRGNFPDRFSGHQFPNYSSELNVNALLLGDSALYLCASSLIASEQFFGPGTRLTVL.

The chain uses TRBV4-1 and TRBJ1-2; the match to TRBD1 covers 7 bases. Per the germline V gene, CDR1 is MGHRA and CDR2 is YSYEKL. The CDR3 has 15 amino acids. V lost 0 bases to trimming and J lost 4 bases; unmatched junction nucleotides: 5. This CDR3 is CASSQERDRAYGYTF. In DNA, the CDR3 is TGCGCCAGCAGCCAAGAAAGAGACAGGGCCTATGGCTACACCTTC.

The V and J genes are TRBV28 and TRBJ1-1; D not resolved. Trimming took off 9 bases at V and 0 bases at J, with 5 bases between the two ends. The CDR3 loop spans 11 amino acids. In germline, CDR1 is MDHEN, CDR2 SYDVKM. In DNA, the CDR3 is TGTGCCAGTTTCATGAACACTGAAGCTTTCTTT. It codes for CASFMNTEAFF.

The chain has TRBV30 and TRBJ2-3, with D tentatively TRBD1 (6 bases). Trimming took 3 bases from V and 14 from J, leaving 12 bases between them. CDR1 is GTSNPN, CDR2 SVGIG, per germline (reference sequence). CDR3 length equals 10 residues. The CDR3 region is CAWSKGERYF. The DNA for the CDR3 is TGTGCCTGGAGCAAGGGGGAGAGGTATTTT.

The genes are TRBV10-3 and TRBJ1-4; TRBD1 agrees at 8 bases. Germline-derived CDR1 and CDR2 are ENHRY and SYGVKD. With V trimmed by 6 bases and J by 3 bases, 0 bases remained unmatched. This CDR3 contains 13 residues. The DNA of the CDR3 is TGTGCCATCAGACAGGGGGCTAATGAAAAACTGTTTTTT. This translates into CAIRQGANEKLFF.

The chain couples TRBV28 to TRBJ2-5, with 11 bases lining up with TRBD2. The germline V gene encodes CDR1 MDHEN and CDR2 SYDVKM. This CDR3 is 16 amino acids long. The V and J ends lost 4 bases and 1 base, in that order; junction bases with no gene match: 5. CDR3 in amino acids: CASSSPTSGSQETQYF. The CDR3 DNA is TGTGCCAGCAGTTCCCCCACTAGCGGGAGCCAAGAGACCCAGTACTTC.

This chain connects TRBV5-1 to TRBJ2-1; TRBD1 is a possible D gene (6 bases). This CDR3 spans 11 amino acids. V was clipped by 2 bases and J by 9 bases, with 6 bases between them. From germline, CDR1 is SGHRS and CDR2 YFSETQ. Here the CDR3 reads CASSLQGEQFF. DNA for the CDR3: TGCGCCAGCAGCTTACAGGGTGAGCAGTTCTTC.

This chain joins TRBV28 and TRBJ2-2; possible D gene TRBD2, 5 bases. From germline, CDR1 is MDHEN and CDR2 SYDVKM. The CDR3 contains 15 residues. Trimming shortened V by 2 bases and J by 0 bases, and 7 bases separated the two germline ends. Here the CDR3 DNA reads TGTGCCAGCAGTTTAAGCGGCCCGAACACCGGGGAGCTGTTTTTT. Its translation is CASSLSGPNTGELFF.

The chain couples TRBV28 to TRBJ2-1; 7 bases agree with TRBD1. Germline trimming cut 8 bases from V and 6 bases from J; bases unmatched to any gene: 13. The CDR3 is 15 amino acids. CDR1 is MDHEN and CDR2 is SYDVKM in the germline V gene. The CDR3 sequence is CASSKPGQRRNEQFF. The DNA of the CDR3 is TGTGCCAGCTCGAAACCGGGACAGCGGCGCAATGAGCAGTTCTTC.

As regards this clone: At one end the junction does not follow the germline gene, possibly because of a read error. The chain joins TRBV7-7 to TRBJ2-3, with TRBD2 as a possible D gene (5 bases). Germline assignment: CDR1 SSHAT and CDR2 FNYEAQ (reference sequence). This CDR3 region has 13 residues. CDR3 sequence (DNA): TGTGCTAGCAGCCCCCGGGGAGCAGATACGCAGTATTTT. This translates into CASSPRGADTQYF.

As DNA, the CDR3 is TGTGCCAGCAGTGAATCCGGGACTAGCGGGAGAGGGTTCTTC. It encodes CASSESGTSGRGFF. V and J are TRBV25-1 and TRBJ2-1, with 14 bases aligning to TRBD2. V shed 1 base and J 15 bases; nucleotides not matched to a gene: 5. The CDR3 spans 14 residues. The germline V gene encodes CDR1 MGHDK and CDR2 SYGVNS. Filled out from reference TRBV25-1 and TRBJ2-1, the complete variable domain reads EADIYQTPRYLVIGTGKKITLECSQTMGHDKMYWYQQDPGMELHLIHYSYGVNSTEKGDLSSESTVSRIRTEHFPLTLESARPSHTSQYLCASSESGTSGRGFFGPGTRLTVL.

This chain connects TRBV5-1 to TRBJ1-4, with TRBD1 identical over 9 bases. The length of the CDR3 is 14 residues. CDR1 SGHRS and CDR2 YFSETQ come from the germline V gene. V shed 3 bases, J shed 6 bases, and the junction held 3 bases outside the gene matches. CDR3 bases: TGCGCCAGCAGCTGGGGACAGGGTCATGAAAAACTGTTTTTT. This encodes CASSWGQGHEKLFF.

The V call is TRBV11-2, the J call TRBJ1-6; no clear D. CDR1 SGHAT and CDR2 FQNNGV come from the germline V gene. Trimming stripped 3 bases from V and 7 bases from J, with 10 bases between. The CDR3 is 14 residues long. CDR3 bases: TGTGCCAGCAGCTTTAATTCAGTGAATTCACCCCTCCACTTT. Translating gives CASSFNSVNSPLHF.

V is TRBV14 and J is TRBJ1-1; D may be TRBD1 (6 bases). The germline gives CDR1 SGHDN, CDR2 FVKESK. The CDR3 runs 13 residues. V was trimmed by 4 bases and J by 0 bases, leaving 6 bases between them. The DNA of the CDR3 is TGTGCCAGCAGCCGACAGGTGAACACTGAAGCTTTCTTT. Amino acids: CASSRQVNTEAFF.

The gene calls are TRBV30 and TRBJ1-6, with a tentative D call TRBD1 (5 bases). Germline assignment: CDR1 GTSNPN and CDR2 SVGIG (reference sequence). The germline V and J ends were trimmed by 5 bases and 6 bases, with 14 bases remaining between them. This CDR3 contains 14 residues. In nucleotides, the CDR3 is TGTGCCTGGCAGGACATCCTGGGTAATTCACCCCTCCACTTT. Residues: CAWQDILGNSPLHF. Full variable domain (outside the CDR3, taken from reference TRBV30 and TRBJ1-6): SQTIHQWPATLVQPVGSPLSLECTVEGTSNPNLYWYRQAAGRGLQLLFYSVGIGQISSEVPQNLSASRPQDRQFILSSKKLLLSDSGFYLCAWQDILGNSPLHFGNGTRLTVT.

The sample holds one count of this clone. The V call is TRBV15, the J call TRBJ2-6; 9 positions match TRBD2. This CDR3 comprises 18 residues. V dropped 7 bases and J dropped 0; count of bases not matched to a gene: 10. Germline V gene data show CDR1 as LNHNV and CDR2 as YYDKDF (reference sequence). The CDR3: CATTGSTSGYSGANVLTF. For the CDR3, the DNA is TGTGCCACCACGGGTTCGACTAGCGGATACTCTGGGGCCAACGTCCTGACTTTC.

This chain joins TRBV5-5 and TRBJ1-5; 7 bases agree with TRBD1. The CDR3 has 14 residues. Germline loops: CDR1 SGHKS, CDR2 YYEKEE (reference sequence). J gave up 4 bases and V 9 bases, and 10 bases lay outside the gene matches. The DNA for the CDR3 is TGTGCCACCTCTAAGGGGGCTGGTAATCAGCCCCAGCATTTT. This translates into CATSKGAGNQPQHF.

This clone was detected once. The rearrangement joins TRBV10-3 to TRBJ2-5; 14 bases agree with TRBD2. Trimming removed 10 bases from V and 4 bases from J; junction bases left unmatched: 11. This CDR3 contains 16 residues. Germline loops: CDR1 ENHRY, CDR2 SYGVKD. CDR3 coding DNA: TGTGCCACCCAAGGGGGACTAGCGGGAGAGCGAGAGACCCAGTACTTC. It codes for CATQGGLAGERETQYF.

V usage is TRBV7-6 and J usage is TRBJ1-1; TRBD1 might be the D (6 bases). The CDR3 is 14 amino acids. Germline assignment: CDR1 SGHVS and CDR2 FNYEAQ. V lost 5 bases and J lost 4, with 14 bases in between. The DNA of the CDR3 is TGTGCCAGCAGCCCGACAGGCCCCTTCACTGAAGCTTTCTTT. It encodes CASSPTGPFTEAFF.

The chain links TRBV7-8 to TRBJ2-7; 8 positions match TRBD1. Germline CDR1 reads SGHVS; CDR2 reads FQNEAQ. V shed 5 bases and J 2 bases; nucleotides not matched to a gene: 11. The CDR3 sequence is 16 residues long. This CDR3 reads CASSPRADRGAYEQYF. The CDR3 DNA follows: TGTGCCAGCAGCCCACGGGCCGACAGGGGAGCCTACGAGCAGTACTTC.